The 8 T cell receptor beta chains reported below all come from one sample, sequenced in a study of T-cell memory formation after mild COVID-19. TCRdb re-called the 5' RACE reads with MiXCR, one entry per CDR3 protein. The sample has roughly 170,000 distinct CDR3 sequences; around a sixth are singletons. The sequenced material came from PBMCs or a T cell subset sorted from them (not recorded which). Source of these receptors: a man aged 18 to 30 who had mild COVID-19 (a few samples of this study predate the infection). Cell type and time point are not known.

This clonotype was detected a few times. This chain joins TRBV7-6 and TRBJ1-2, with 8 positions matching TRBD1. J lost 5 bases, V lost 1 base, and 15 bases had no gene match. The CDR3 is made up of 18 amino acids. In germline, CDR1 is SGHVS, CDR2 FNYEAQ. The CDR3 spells CASSLGGGGQGEKYGYTF. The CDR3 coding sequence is TGTGCCAGCAGCTTAGGAGGGGGAGGACAGGGAGAAAAGTATGGCTACACCTTC.

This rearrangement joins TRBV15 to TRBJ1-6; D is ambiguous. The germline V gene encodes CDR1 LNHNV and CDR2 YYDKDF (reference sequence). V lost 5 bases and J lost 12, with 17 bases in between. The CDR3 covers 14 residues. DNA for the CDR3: TGTGCCACCAGCCCAGAACAAGACGGGAGACCCCTCCACTTT. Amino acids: CATSPEQDGRPLHF.

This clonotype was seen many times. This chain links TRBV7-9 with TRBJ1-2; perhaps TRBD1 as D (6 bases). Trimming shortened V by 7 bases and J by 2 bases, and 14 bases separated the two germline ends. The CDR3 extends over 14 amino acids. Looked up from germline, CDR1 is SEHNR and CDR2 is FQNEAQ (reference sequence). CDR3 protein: CASTPGHQNYGYTF. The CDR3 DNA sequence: TGTGCCAGCACCCCGGGACATCAAAACTATGGCTACACCTTC.

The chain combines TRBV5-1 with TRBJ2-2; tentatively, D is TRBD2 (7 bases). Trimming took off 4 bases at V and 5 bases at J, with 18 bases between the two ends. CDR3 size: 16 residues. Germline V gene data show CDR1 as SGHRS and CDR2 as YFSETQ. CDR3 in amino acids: CASSPLKGGETGELFF. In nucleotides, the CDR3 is TGCGCCAGCAGCCCCTTAAAAGGGGGGGAAACCGGGGAGCTGTTTTTT.

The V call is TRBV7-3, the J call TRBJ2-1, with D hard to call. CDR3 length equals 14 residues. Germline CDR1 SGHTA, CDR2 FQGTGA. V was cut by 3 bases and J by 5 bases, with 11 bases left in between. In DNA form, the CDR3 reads TGTGCCAGCAGCTTTGGCGGCCCCGACAATGAGCAGTTCTTC. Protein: CASSFGGPDNEQFF.

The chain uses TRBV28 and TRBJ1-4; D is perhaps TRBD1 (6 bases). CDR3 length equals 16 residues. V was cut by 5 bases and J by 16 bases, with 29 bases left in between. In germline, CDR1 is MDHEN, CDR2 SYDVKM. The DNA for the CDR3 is TGTGCCAGCAGTCGGGGGGCAAAATATGGGGCCCCGGGGTCGTTTTTT. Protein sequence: CASSRGAKYGAPGSFF.

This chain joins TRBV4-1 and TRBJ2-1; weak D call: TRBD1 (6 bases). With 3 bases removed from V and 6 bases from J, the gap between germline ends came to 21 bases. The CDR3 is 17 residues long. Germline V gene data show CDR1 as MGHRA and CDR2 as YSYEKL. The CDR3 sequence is CASSQPVRVTGRNEQFF. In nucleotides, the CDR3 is TGCGCCAGCAGCCAGCCGGTGCGGGTGACAGGACGCAATGAGCAGTTCTTC.

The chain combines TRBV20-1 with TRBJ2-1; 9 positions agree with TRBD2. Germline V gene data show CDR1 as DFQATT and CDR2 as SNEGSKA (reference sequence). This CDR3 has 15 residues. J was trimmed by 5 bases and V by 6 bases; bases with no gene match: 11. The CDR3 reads CSAPVAGDRDNEQFF. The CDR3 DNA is TGCAGTGCGCCAGTAGCGGGGGATCGTGACAATGAGCAGTTCTTC.